The subject of this entry is one T cell receptor beta chain. This sample is drawn from a study of blood T cells in healthy people across ages. Sample-barcoded 5' priming and a J-beta primer mix drove a second PCR of about 6 to 12 cycles. MiXCR, run by TCRdb on the 5' RACE reads, gives a single entry per CDR3 protein. The data contain 750,000 to 950,000 distinct CDR3 sequences, 20% to 30% of them singletons. The CDR3 covers 14 residues. CDR1 is KGHSH, CDR2 LQKENI, per germline. The ends were cut back, 1 base at V and 5 bases at J, with 11 bases in the middle. The same specimen was also included in a second study, on T cells of mothers and their children.

Sequenced material: blood. This sequence joins TRBV18 and TRBJ1-2, with TRBD1 as a possible D gene (5 bases). The TCR sequence derives from a boy between 10 and 17 years old in good health. The CDR3 protein is CASSPLGGVYGYTF. The CDR3 DNA reads as TGTGCCAGCTCACCACTGGGAGGGGTGTATGGCTACACCTTC.